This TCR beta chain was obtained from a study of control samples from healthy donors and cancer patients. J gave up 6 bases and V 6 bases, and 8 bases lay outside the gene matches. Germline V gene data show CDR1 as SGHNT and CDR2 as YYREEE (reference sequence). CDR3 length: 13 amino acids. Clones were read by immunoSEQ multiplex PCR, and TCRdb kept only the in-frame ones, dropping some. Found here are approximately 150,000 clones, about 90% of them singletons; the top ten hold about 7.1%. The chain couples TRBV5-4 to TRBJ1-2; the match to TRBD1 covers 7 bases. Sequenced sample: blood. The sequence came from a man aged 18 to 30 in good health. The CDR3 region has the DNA TGTGCCAGCACCCTGACAGGGATGGATGGCTACACCTTC. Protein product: CASTLTGMDGYTF.